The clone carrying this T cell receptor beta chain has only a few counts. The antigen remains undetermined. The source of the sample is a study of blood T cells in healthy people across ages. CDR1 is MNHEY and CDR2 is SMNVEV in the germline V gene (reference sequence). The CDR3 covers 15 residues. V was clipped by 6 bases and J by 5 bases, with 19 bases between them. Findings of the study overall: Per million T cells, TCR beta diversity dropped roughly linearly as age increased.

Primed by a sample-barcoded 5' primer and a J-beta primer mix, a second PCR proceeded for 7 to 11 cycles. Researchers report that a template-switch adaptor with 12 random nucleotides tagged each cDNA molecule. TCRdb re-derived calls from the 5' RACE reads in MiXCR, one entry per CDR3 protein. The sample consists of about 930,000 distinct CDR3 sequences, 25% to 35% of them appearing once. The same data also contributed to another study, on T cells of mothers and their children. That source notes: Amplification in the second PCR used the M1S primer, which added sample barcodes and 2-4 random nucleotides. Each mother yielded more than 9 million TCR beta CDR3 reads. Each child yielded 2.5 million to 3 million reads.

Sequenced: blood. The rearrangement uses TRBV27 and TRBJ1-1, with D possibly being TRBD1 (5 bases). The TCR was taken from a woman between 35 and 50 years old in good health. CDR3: CASRSPRTKGTEAFF. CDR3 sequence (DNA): TGTGCCAGCAGGTCCCCGCGCACGAAGGGGACTGAAGCTTTCTTT.